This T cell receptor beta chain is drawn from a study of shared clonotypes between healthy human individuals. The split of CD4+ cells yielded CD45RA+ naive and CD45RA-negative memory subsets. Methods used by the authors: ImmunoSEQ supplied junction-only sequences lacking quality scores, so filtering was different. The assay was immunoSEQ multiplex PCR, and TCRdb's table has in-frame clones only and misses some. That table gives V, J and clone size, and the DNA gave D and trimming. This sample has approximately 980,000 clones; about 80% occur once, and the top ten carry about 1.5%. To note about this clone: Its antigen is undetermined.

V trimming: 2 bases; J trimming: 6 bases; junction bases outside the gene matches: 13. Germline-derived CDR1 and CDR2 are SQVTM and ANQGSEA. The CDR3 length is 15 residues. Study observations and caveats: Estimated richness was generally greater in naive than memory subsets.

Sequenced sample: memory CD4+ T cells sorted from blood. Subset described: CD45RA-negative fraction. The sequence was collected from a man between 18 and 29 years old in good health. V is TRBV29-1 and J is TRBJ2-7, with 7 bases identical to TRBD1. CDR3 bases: TGCAGCGTTGAACCTAAGGGGGCAGTAACTGGCGAGCAGTACTTC. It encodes CSVEPKGAVTGEQYF.